One sample yielded the 21 T cell receptor beta chains listed below, sequenced in a study of blood T cell repertoires in COVID-19. TCRdb's table, derived via immunoSEQ multiplex PCR, lists solely in-frame clones and lacks some. The sample holds 330,000 or so clones, approximately 91% seen once. Sequencing was carried out using PBMCs or T cells enriched from blood (not recorded which). These receptors all stem from a young woman who had been exposed to COVID-19.

V usage is TRBV10-1 and J usage is TRBJ2-1; TRBD2 agrees at 8 bases. The CDR3 loop spans 14 amino acids. V dropped 3 bases and J dropped 6; count of bases not matched to a gene: 4. Looked up from germline, CDR1 is WNHNN and CDR2 is SYGVQD (reference sequence). CDR3 loop: CASSDGTRPNEQFF. Written as DNA, the CDR3 is TGCGCCAGCAGTGACGGGACTAGACCCAATGAGCAGTTCTTC.

The chain carries TRBV5-1 and TRBJ1-3, with D possibly TRBD1 on 5 matching bases. CDR3 length: 15 residues. Germline V gives CDR1 SGHRS, CDR2 YFSETQ. Trimming took off 4 bases at V and 0 bases at J, with 11 bases between the two ends. This CDR3 is CASSPTVGSGNTIYF. The CDR3 nucleotides read TGCGCCAGCAGCCCGACAGTCGGCTCTGGAAACACCATATATTTT.

The genes are TRBV11-2 and TRBJ2-7; 8 nucleotides agree with TRBD2. CDR1 is SGHAT, CDR2 FQNNGV, per germline. This CDR3 has 17 amino acids. The V gene end was trimmed by 1 base and the J gene end by 1 base; junction bases not matched to a gene: 9. The CDR3 loop is CASSLASRLAQSYEQYF. The CDR3 DNA reads TGTGCCAGCAGCTTAGCATCTCGACTAGCGCAATCCTACGAGCAGTACTTC.

The chain's CDR3 is CASSPGTSGRAGTDTQYF. In DNA form, the CDR3 reads TGTGCCAGTTCCCCCGGGACTAGCGGGAGGGCGGGCACAGATACGCAGTATTTT. The rearrangement joins TRBV19 to TRBJ2-3; 16 nucleotides match TRBD2. This CDR3 region has 18 residues. Germline CDR1 is LNHDA and CDR2 is SQIVND (reference sequence). J lost 1 base, V lost 8 bases, and 9 bases had no gene match.

The chain employs TRBV7-2 and TRBJ2-1; 8 bases line up with TRBD2. Germline lookup yields CDR1 SGHTA and CDR2 FQGNSA. V gave up 7 bases and J gave up 6 bases; unmatched junction bases: 11. This CDR3 comprises 15 residues. The CDR3 DNA follows: TGTGCCAGCATCAACCTGCCGGGACTAGTCAATGAGCAGTTCTTC. Translated, it gives CASINLPGLVNEQFF. Full variable domain (missing parts from reference TRBV7-2 and TRBJ2-1): GAGVSQSPSNKVTEKGKDVELRCDPISGHTALYWYRQSLGQGLEFLIYFQGNSAPDKSGLPSDRFSAERTGGSVSTLTIQRTQQEDSAVYLCASINLPGLVNEQFFGPGTRLTVL.

V is TRBV5-1 and J is TRBJ2-2, with D possibly matching TRBD2 (7 bases). Germline V gives CDR1 SGHRS, CDR2 YFSETQ. The CDR3 has 15 residues. The ends were cut back, 4 bases at V and 4 bases at J, with 14 bases in the middle. CDR3 sequence: CASSPWGGGTGELFF. CDR3 coding DNA: TGCGCCAGCAGCCCCTGGGGAGGGGGCACCGGGGAGCTGTTTTTT.

The chain combines TRBV5-6 with TRBJ1-1; possibly TRBD1 for D (6 bases). Trimming took 3 bases from V and 1 from J, leaving 16 bases between them. CDR3 length: 16 amino acids. In germline, CDR1 is SGHDT, CDR2 YYEEEE. The CDR3 loop reads CASSYPPHRENTEAFF. The CDR3 nucleotides are TGTGCCAGCAGCTACCCTCCCCACAGGGAGAACACTGAAGCTTTCTTT.

This clone came up once. This rearrangement joins TRBV5-8 to TRBJ1-4; a possible D gene is TRBD1 (5 bases). V gave up 6 bases and J gave up 3 bases, with 12 bases separating them. The CDR3 contains 14 residues. CDR1 and CDR2 (germline): SGHTS, YDEGEE. The CDR3 nucleotides are TGTGCCAGCACCAAAGGGGCTGCTAATGAAAAACTGTTTTTT. Translated: CASTKGAANEKLFF. The full variable domain, its missing parts supplied by reference TRBV5-8 and TRBJ1-4, is EAGVTQSPTHLIKTRGQQATLRCSPISGHTSVYWYQQALGLGLQFLLWYDEGEERNRGNFPPRFSGRQFPNYSSELNVNALELEDSALYLCASTKGAANEKLFFGSGTQLSVL.

V and J are TRBV29-1 and TRBJ1-1, with 7 positions matching TRBD1. The germline V gene encodes CDR1 SQVTM and CDR2 ANQGSEA. The CDR3 contains 14 residues. After removal of 1 base from V and 4 bases from J, the junction contained 6 bases not matched to a gene. The CDR3 sequence is CSVEVRGPSTEAFF. The CDR3 bases are TGCAGCGTTGAAGTGAGGGGGCCGAGCACTGAAGCTTTCTTT.

This chain uses TRBV15 with TRBJ2-7; 10 bases line up with TRBD2. Trimming at V came to 4 bases and at J to 3 bases, leaving 9 bases not matched to a gene. The CDR3 has 16 amino acids. Germline V gene sequence: CDR1 LNHNV, CDR2 YYDKDF (reference sequence). The DNA for the CDR3 is TGTGCCACCAGCAAACATGGGGTAGCGGGAGGCTACGAGCAGTACTTC. Its protein product is CATSKHGVAGGYEQYF.

The chain is built from TRBV18 and TRBJ2-1; D is ambiguous. Germline V gene sequence: CDR1 KGHSH, CDR2 LQKENI. This CDR3 has 14 residues. V lost 3 bases and J lost 5, with 11 bases in between. The CDR3 spells CASSPPTADNEQFF. For the CDR3, the DNA is TGTGCCAGCTCACCTCCCACGGCGGACAATGAGCAGTTCTTC.

J is TRBJ2-2 and V is TRBV19; 8 nucleotides align to TRBD2. After removal of 5 bases from V and 5 bases from J, the junction contained 7 bases not matched to a gene. Germline V gene sequence: CDR1 LNHDA, CDR2 SQIVND (reference sequence). The length of the CDR3 is 15 residues. The CDR3 nucleotides are TGTGCCAGTAGTTCAGCGGGAGAGGGAACCGGGGAGCTGTTTTTT. Its translation: CASSSAGEGTGELFF.

This chain connects TRBV18 to TRBJ2-1; D possibly corresponds to TRBD2 (6 bases). V lost 2 bases, J lost 7 bases, and 21 bases lay in between. The CDR3 consists of 17 residues. Germline CDR1 and CDR2: KGHSH and LQKENI. CDR3 sequence: CASSPGGARAGRNEQFF. In nucleotides, the CDR3 is TGTGCCAGCTCACCAGGAGGGGCCCGAGCCGGTCGGAATGAGCAGTTCTTC.

This chain links TRBV10-3 with TRBJ2-3; 15 bases fit TRBD2. After removal of 2 bases from V and 3 bases from J, the junction contained 3 bases not matched to a gene. The CDR3 loop spans 17 amino acids. Per germline, CDR1 ENHRY and CDR2 SYGVKD. The CDR3 coding sequence is TGTGCCATCAGTGAGGGACTAGCGGGAGGGAGGACAGATACGCAGTATTTT. Protein: CAISEGLAGGRTDTQYF.

This clone was counted once. The chain employs TRBV19 and TRBJ1-1, with D tentatively TRBD1 (6 bases). The CDR3 runs to 13 residues. The ends were cut back, 6 bases at V and 1 base at J, with 9 bases in the middle. The germline gives CDR1 LNHDA, CDR2 SQIVND (reference sequence). This CDR3 is CASSDRPNTEAFF. As DNA, the CDR3 is TGTGCCAGTAGCGACAGGCCGAACACTGAAGCTTTCTTT.

This clone was seen a single time. The chain combines TRBV5-1 with TRBJ2-1; possibly TRBD2 for D (6 bases). The germline CDR1 and CDR2 sequences are SGHRS and YFSETQ. Deletions cut 1 base from V and 3 bases from J, with 11 bases between. The CDR3 spans 15 residues. In DNA form, the CDR3 reads TGCGCCAGCAGCTTGACACGGGAGCGCTACAATGAGCAGTTCTTC. It yields the protein CASSLTRERYNEQFF. The complete variable domain, with remaining parts taken from reference TRBV5-1 and TRBJ2-1, reads KAGVTQTPRYLIKTRGQQVTLSCSPISGHRSVSWYQQTPGQGLQFLFEYFSETQRNKGNFPGRFSGRQFSNSRSEMNVSTLELGDSALYLCASSLTRERYNEQFFGPGTRLTVL.

Comment on this clone: Distinct nucleotide sequences in the sample also encode this CDR3. J is TRBJ1-5 and V is TRBV18, with 9 bases that match TRBD1. The CDR3 loop spans 15 amino acids. After removal of 2 bases from V and 4 bases from J, the junction contained 3 bases not matched to a gene. Germline CDR1 and CDR2: KGHSH and LQKENI. The CDR3 region is CASSPGTGSNQPQHF. DNA of the CDR3: TGTGCCAGCTCACCAGGGACAGGGAGTAATCAGCCCCAGCATTTT.

V gene TRBV19 combines with J gene TRBJ2-7; no firm D call. CDR1 and CDR2 (germline): LNHDA, SQIVND (reference sequence). The CDR3 has 13 residues. V was pared by 3 bases and J by 3 bases, with 9 bases between. The CDR3 nucleotides read TGTGCCAGTAGTATCATGGCCAACTACGAGCAGTACTTC. The encoded protein is CASSIMANYEQYF.

In its sample, this clone was seen many times. The chain employs TRBV7-9 and TRBJ2-2; D is unclear. The germline V and J ends were trimmed by 4 bases and 3 bases, with 3 bases remaining between them. Germline CDR1 SEHNR, CDR2 FQNEAQ (reference sequence). This CDR3 is built from 12 residues. CDR3 nucleotides: TGTGCCAGCAGCTCAGACACCGGGGAGCTGTTTTTT. Its translation is CASSSDTGELFF.

V gene TRBV9 combines with J gene TRBJ1-5, with 8 bases fitting TRBD1. V gave up 0 bases and J gave up 7 bases; unmatched junction bases: 3. CDR3 length equals 14 residues. The germline V gene has CDR1 SGDLS and CDR2 YYNGEE. The chain's CDR3 is CASSVGTGRQPQHF. The CDR3, as DNA: TGTGCCAGCAGCGTAGGGACAGGGCGGCAGCCCCAGCATTTT.

The CDR3 nucleotides read TGTGCCAGCAGCTTAGAGGGACTCGGAAACACCATATATTTT. Amino acid sequence: CASSLEGLGNTIYF. The chain is built from TRBV7-6 and TRBJ1-3; D perhaps matches TRBD1 (5 bases). Trimming cost V 1 base and J 4 bases, with 8 bases left between them. This CDR3 region has 14 residues. Germline lookup yields CDR1 SGHVS and CDR2 FNYEAQ.